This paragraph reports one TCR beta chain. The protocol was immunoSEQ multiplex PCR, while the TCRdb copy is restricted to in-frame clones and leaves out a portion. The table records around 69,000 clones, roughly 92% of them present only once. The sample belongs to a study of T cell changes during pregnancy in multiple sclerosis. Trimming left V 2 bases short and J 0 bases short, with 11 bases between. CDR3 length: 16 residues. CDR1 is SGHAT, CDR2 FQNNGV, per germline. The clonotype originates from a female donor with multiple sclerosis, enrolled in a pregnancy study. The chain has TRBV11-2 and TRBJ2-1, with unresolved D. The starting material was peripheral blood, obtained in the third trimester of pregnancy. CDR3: CASSLFGDNSYNEQFF. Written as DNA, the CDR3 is TGTGCCAGCAGCTTATTCGGCGACAACTCCTACAATGAGCAGTTCTTC.